This TCR beta chain was identified in a study of PD-L1 blockade in urothelial cancer. Study-wide context: Median T cell yield from blood was about 130,000.

The germline CDR1 and CDR2 sequences are MNHNS and SASEGT. The CDR3 extends over 16 amino acids. V was pared by 4 bases and J by 3 bases, with 6 bases of the junction left unmatched. Sequencing used immunoSEQ multiplex PCR; TCRdb keeps in-frame clones, though not all of them. The profile covers over 75,000 clones, with more than 70% appearing a single time and approximately 15% taken by the ten largest. Time point denoted: pretreatment peripheral blood. The receptor was isolated from a man between 60 and 75 years old with urothelial cancer. V is TRBV6-1 and J is TRBJ1-5; 10 bases fit TRBD1. The sequences come from PBMCs, collected around atezolizumab (anti-PD-L1) treatment. CDR3 loop: CASSGWDRGVNQPQHF. DNA of the CDR3: TGTGCCAGCAGTGGATGGGACAGGGGCGTCAATCAGCCCCAGCATTTT.